These 24 T cell receptor beta chains were sequenced from one sample in a study of cytomegalovirus exposure and HLA in healthy donors. PCR involved 60 Vbeta and 13 Jbeta primers. TCRdb's copy holds only in-frame clones and misses some; the assay was immunoSEQ multiplex PCR. The data hold under 200,000 clones, with about 82% observed a single time. Material: PBMCs. The receptors stem from a woman aged 45 to 65 in good health and CMV-seropositive.

This clone was recorded only once. V is TRBV29-1 and J is TRBJ2-2, with TRBD2 matching over 11 bases. Germline V gene lookup returns CDR1 SQVTM and CDR2 ANQGSEA. This CDR3 contains 14 residues. J gave up 4 bases and V 7 bases, and 5 bases lay outside the gene matches. CDR3 bases: TGCAGCGGTCTAGCGGGAGGAGGCACCGGGGAGCTGTTTTTT. This encodes CSGLAGGGTGELFF.

This chain uses TRBV29-1 with TRBJ2-2, with 11 bases lining up with TRBD1. Germline V gene data show CDR1 as SQVTM and CDR2 as ANQGSEA. With V trimmed by 6 bases and J by 4 bases, 4 bases remained unmatched. The CDR3 sequence is 14 residues long. In DNA form, the CDR3 reads TGCAGCGTGCGAGGGACAGGGGGCACCGGGGAGCTGTTTTTT. Protein sequence: CSVRGTGGTGELFF.

This clone showed up just once. The germline gene is not matched at one end of the junction; a read error may be the cause. V usage is TRBV7-7 and J usage is TRBJ2-2; possibly TRBD1 for D (6 bases). Germline V gene lookup returns CDR1 SSHAT and CDR2 FNYEAQ (reference sequence). This CDR3 is 13 amino acids long. The CDR3 nucleotides read TGTGCTAGCAGCTTCCAGGGGCCCGGGGAGCTGTTTTTT. This encodes CASSFQGPGELFF. The variable domain in full, with the rest retrieved from reference TRBV7-7 and TRBJ2-2, is GAGVSQSPRYKVTKRGQDVTLRCDPISSHATLYWYQQALGQGPEFLTYFNYEAQPDKSGLPSDRFSAERPEGSISTLTIQRTEQRDSAMYRCASSFQGPGELFFGEGSRLTVL.

The chain is built from TRBV27 and TRBJ1-6; the match to TRBD1 covers 7 bases. Germline CDR1 MNHEY, CDR2 SMNVEV (reference sequence). V shed 7 bases and J 4 bases; nucleotides not matched to a gene: 10. This CDR3 has 16 residues. The CDR3 sequence is CASTRRGTDYNSPLHF. In DNA, the CDR3 is TGTGCCAGCACTCGCCGGGGGACAGATTATAATTCACCCCTCCACTTT.

The V and J genes are TRBV5-1 and TRBJ2-1, with 8 bases matching TRBD1. Germline CDR1 is SGHRS and CDR2 is YFSETQ. Trimming removed 4 bases from V and 6 bases from J; junction bases left unmatched: 3. CDR3 length: 13 residues. As DNA, the CDR3 is TGCGCCAGCAGCGCGACAGGGGTCAATGAGCAGTTCTTC. Amino acid sequence: CASSATGVNEQFF.

The V call is TRBV9, the J call TRBJ1-3, with TRBD1 as a possible D gene (6 bases). This CDR3 has 15 amino acids. Germline CDR1 SGDLS, CDR2 YYNGEE. V was shortened by 3 bases and J by 5 bases, with 15 bases between the two germline ends. The CDR3 DNA reads as TGTGCCAGCAGCGACAGGGCGGGGGGGCGAAACACCATATATTTT. This sequence encodes CASSDRAGGRNTIYF.

Note on this clone: An end of the junction does not agree with germline; a read error may underlie this. The chain is built from TRBV19 and TRBJ1-5; a possible D gene is TRBD1 (6 bases). The CDR3 is made up of 13 amino acids. Germline V gene data show CDR1 as LNHDA and CDR2 as SQIVND (reference sequence). The CDR3 loop reads CASSFTGNPPQHF. The CDR3, as DNA: TGTGCCAGTAGTTTTACAGGGAATCCGCCCCAGCATTTT. The entire variable domain, with the rest obtained from reference TRBV19 and TRBJ1-5, is as follows: DGGITQSPKYLFRKEGQNVTLSCEQNLNHDAMYWYRQDPGQGLRLIYYSQIVNDFQKGDIAEGYSVSREKKESFPLTVTSAQKNPTAFYLCASSFTGNPPQHFGDGTRLSIL.

The V and J genes are TRBV27 and TRBJ1-2; 12 bases fit TRBD1. The CDR3 sequence is 19 residues long. V shed 2 bases, J shed 5 bases, and the junction held 15 bases outside the gene matches. The germline V gene has CDR1 MNHEY and CDR2 SMNVEV (reference sequence). CDR3 nucleotides: TGTGCCAGCAGTTTACGATTAATGGGGACAGGGGGCCCTTTGTATGGCTACACCTTC. Translated: CASSLRLMGTGGPLYGYTF.

This sequence joins TRBV7-2 and TRBJ2-6; 10 bases line up with TRBD1. From germline, CDR1 is SGHTA and CDR2 FQGNSA. V dropped 7 bases and J dropped 2; count of bases not matched to a gene: 11. The CDR3 has 18 residues. The CDR3 bases are TGTGCCAGCAACCCACGGGACAGGGGAAATCCTGGGGCCAACGTCCTGACTTTC. Its protein product is CASNPRDRGNPGANVLTF. Supplemented by reference TRBV7-2 and TRBJ2-6, the full variable domain reads GAGVSQSPSNKVTEKGKDVELRCDPISGHTALYWYRQSLGQGLEFLIYFQGNSAPDKSGLPSDRFSAERTGGSVSTLTIQRTQQEDSAVYLCASNPRDRGNPGANVLTFGAGSRLTVL.

This clone was detected once. J is TRBJ2-7 and V is TRBV12-5; 13 bases map to TRBD2. The CDR3 extends over 15 amino acids. Unmatched junction bases numbered 8, after V lost 7 bases and J lost 5 bases. CDR1 and CDR2 from the germline V gene are LGHNT and FRNRAP. CDR3 residues: CASAPRGLAGDEQYF. CDR3 bases: TGTGCTAGTGCCCCAAGAGGACTAGCGGGAGACGAGCAGTACTTC. Complete variable domain (other parts from reference TRBV12-5 and TRBJ2-7): DARVTQTPRHKVTEMGQEVTMRCQPILGHNTVFWYRQTMMQGLELLAYFRNRAPLDDSGMPKDRFSAEMPDATLATLKIQPSEPRDSAVYFCASAPRGLAGDEQYFGPGTRLTVT.

On this clone: The same CDR3 arises from other DNA sequences in this sample as well. This chain links TRBV5-1 with TRBJ2-7; TRBD1 is a possible D gene (7 bases). The CDR3 loop spans 15 amino acids. Germline CDR1 SGHRS, CDR2 YFSETQ. Trimming stripped 0 bases from V and 2 bases from J, with 12 bases between. This CDR3 reads CASSLDQGGPYEQYF. The DNA of the CDR3 is TGCGCCAGCAGCTTGGATCAGGGGGGCCCCTACGAGCAGTACTTC.

The chain joins TRBV5-1 to TRBJ1-1; 7 nucleotides line up with TRBD1. The V gene end was trimmed by 1 base and the J gene end by 11 bases; junction bases not matched to a gene: 5. Germline CDR1 and CDR2: SGHRS and YFSETQ. CDR3 length equals 12 residues. The CDR3 DNA sequence: TGCGCCAGCAGCTTGACAGGGGAAGGGGCTTTCTTT. It is translated as CASSLTGEGAFF. Full variable domain (remainder filled in from reference TRBV5-1 and TRBJ1-1): KAGVTQTPRYLIKTRGQQVTLSCSPISGHRSVSWYQQTPGQGLQFLFEYFSETQRNKGNFPGRFSGRQFSNSRSEMNVSTLELGDSALYLCASSLTGEGAFFGQGTRLTVV.

This clone was seen only once. The chain employs TRBV15 and TRBJ1-5; D remains unclear. Germline V gives CDR1 LNHNV, CDR2 YYDKDF (reference sequence). The CDR3 is 15 residues long. V lost 0 bases and J 0 bases, leaving 6 bases between the germline ends. In nucleotides, the CDR3 is TGTGCCACCAGCAGAGATGGCAGTAGCAATCAGCCCCAGCATTTT. Translated, it gives CATSRDGSSNQPQHF.

The rearrangement joins TRBV6-6 to TRBJ1-4; 11 bases are a match to TRBD1. Trimming cost V 2 bases and J 5 bases; bases outside gene matches: 4. Looked up from germline, CDR1 is MNHNY and CDR2 is SVGAGI (reference sequence). The CDR3 consists of 16 residues. For the CDR3, the DNA is TGTGCCAGCAGTTACCCCCGGACAGGGGGCAATGAAAAACTGTTTTTT. Amino acid sequence: CASSYPRTGGNEKLFF.

This sequence joins TRBV7-8 and TRBJ2-7; no definite D call. Trimming took 5 bases from V and 5 from J, leaving 13 bases between them. CDR1 and CDR2 (germline): SGHVS, FQNEAQ. The CDR3 has 13 amino acids. For the CDR3, the DNA is TGTGCCAGCAGCGCGACGCAGGTCCACGAGCAGTACTTC. Translated, it gives CASSATQVHEQYF.

The chain combines TRBV7-3 with TRBJ2-3, with D tentatively TRBD2 (6 bases). This CDR3 region has 15 residues. V gave up 5 bases and J gave up 1 base, with 13 bases separating them. Germline CDR1 is SGHTA and CDR2 is FQGTGA. The CDR3 sequence: CASSLGLPGTDTQYF. Here the CDR3 DNA reads TGTGCCAGCAGCCTGGGACTGCCAGGCACAGATACGCAGTATTTT. Based on the CDR3 plus reference TRBV7-3 and TRBJ2-3, the full variable domain is GAGVSQTPSNKVTEKGKYVELRCDPISGHTALYWYRQSLGQGPEFLIYFQGTGAADDSGLPNDRFFAVRPEGSVSTLKIQRTERGDSAVYLCASSLGLPGTDTQYFGPGTRLTVL.

The chain recombines TRBV27 with TRBJ1-2, with 10 bases lining up with TRBD1. Germline CDR1 and CDR2: MNHEY and SMNVEV (reference sequence). The CDR3 runs 19 residues. Trimming removed 3 bases from V and 0 bases from J; junction bases left unmatched: 13. The CDR3 region is CASSFRPKGQGSANYGYTF. The CDR3 region has the DNA TGTGCCAGCAGTTTTAGGCCCAAGGGACAGGGGTCCGCTAACTATGGCTACACCTTC.

V is TRBV7-8 and J is TRBJ2-5; the match to TRBD1 covers 7 bases. The V gene's germline CDR1 is SGHVS and CDR2 FQNEAQ. The CDR3 runs to 13 residues. After removal of 4 bases from V and 3 bases from J, the junction contained 2 bases not matched to a gene. The CDR3 DNA sequence: TGTGCCAGCAGCTCGGGACAGAAAGAGACCCAGTACTTC. The encoded protein is CASSSGQKETQYF.

This clone has just a few counts. The chain is built from TRBV25-1 and TRBJ1-1; possibly TRBD1 for D (5 bases). Germline CDR1 reads MGHDK; CDR2 reads SYGVNS. CDR3 length: 14 residues. V was pared by 3 bases and J by 7 bases, with 15 bases between. The CDR3 region is CASSDLGGTNEAFF. As DNA, the CDR3 is TGTGCCAGCAGTGACCTCGGGGGGACGAATGAAGCTTTCTTT.

A word on this clone: The junction departs from the called germline gene at one end, perhaps through a read error. The V call is TRBV7-9, the J call TRBJ2-1, with D perhaps matching TRBD2 (5 bases). Germline CDR1 and CDR2: SEHNR and FQNEAQ (reference sequence). This CDR3 spans 14 amino acids. The CDR3 DNA sequence: TGTTCCAGCACCGGAGGTTCCCCCTACAATGAGCAGTTCTTC. Encoded protein: CSSTGGSPYNEQFF.

The chain has TRBV7-2 and TRBJ1-3; the D gene is possibly TRBD1 (6 bases). Deletions cut 2 bases from V and 4 bases from J, with 12 bases between. This CDR3 comprises 15 residues. The germline V gene encodes CDR1 SGHTA and CDR2 FQGNSA. DNA of the CDR3: TGTGCCAGCAGCTTAACAGGGATGTTCGGAAACACCATATATTTT. Translated: CASSLTGMFGNTIYF.

This clone showed up just a few times. The chain links TRBV7-6 to TRBJ2-3; D is perhaps TRBD1 (5 bases). Germline assignment: CDR1 SGHVS and CDR2 FNYEAQ. This CDR3 is 12 amino acids long. Trimming cost V 8 bases and J 5 bases, with 11 bases left between them. The CDR3 DNA sequence: TGTGCCAGCGCACGGCAGGGAGATACGCAGTATTTT. Its protein is CASARQGDTQYF.

The rearrangement uses TRBV4-2 and TRBJ2-6, with D perhaps TRBD2 (5 bases). The CDR3 has 16 residues. CDR1 and CDR2 (germline): LGHNA, YNFKEQ. V was trimmed by 4 bases and J by 0 bases, leaving 10 bases between them. The CDR3 nucleotides are TGTGCCAGCAGCCGAAGAGGGAGCTCTGGGGCCAACGTCCTGACTTTC. It encodes CASSRRGSSGANVLTF.

This rearrangement joins TRBV9 to TRBJ1-3; TRBD1 aligns across 7 bases. Germline V gives CDR1 SGDLS, CDR2 YYNGEE. The CDR3 runs 16 residues. J was trimmed by 4 bases and V by 0 bases; bases with no gene match: 7. The CDR3 DNA sequence: TGTGCCAGCAGCGTAGAGGGGGCAGGACTAGGAAACACCATATATTTT. It specifies CASSVEGAGLGNTIYF.